This record covers a single T cell receptor beta chain. These data belong to a study of control samples from healthy donors and cancer patients. This CDR3 has 11 amino acids. CDR1 SNHLY and CDR2 FYNNEI come from the germline V gene. Losses at the gene ends were 5 bases for V and 13 bases for J; bases not matched to a gene: 5. The method was immunoSEQ multiplex PCR; TCRdb's version includes in-frame clones alone and lacks a portion of them. Of over 150,000 clones listed, about 94% are singletons. This TCR was recovered from a man aged 55 to 69 with colorectal cancer. The rearrangement joins TRBV2 to TRBJ1-2; 9 bases match TRBD1. Sequencing was done on a sample of PBMCs. The CDR3 loop reads CASSLDRGSTF. DNA for the CDR3: TGTGCCAGCAGTCTGGACAGGGGATCCACCTTC.